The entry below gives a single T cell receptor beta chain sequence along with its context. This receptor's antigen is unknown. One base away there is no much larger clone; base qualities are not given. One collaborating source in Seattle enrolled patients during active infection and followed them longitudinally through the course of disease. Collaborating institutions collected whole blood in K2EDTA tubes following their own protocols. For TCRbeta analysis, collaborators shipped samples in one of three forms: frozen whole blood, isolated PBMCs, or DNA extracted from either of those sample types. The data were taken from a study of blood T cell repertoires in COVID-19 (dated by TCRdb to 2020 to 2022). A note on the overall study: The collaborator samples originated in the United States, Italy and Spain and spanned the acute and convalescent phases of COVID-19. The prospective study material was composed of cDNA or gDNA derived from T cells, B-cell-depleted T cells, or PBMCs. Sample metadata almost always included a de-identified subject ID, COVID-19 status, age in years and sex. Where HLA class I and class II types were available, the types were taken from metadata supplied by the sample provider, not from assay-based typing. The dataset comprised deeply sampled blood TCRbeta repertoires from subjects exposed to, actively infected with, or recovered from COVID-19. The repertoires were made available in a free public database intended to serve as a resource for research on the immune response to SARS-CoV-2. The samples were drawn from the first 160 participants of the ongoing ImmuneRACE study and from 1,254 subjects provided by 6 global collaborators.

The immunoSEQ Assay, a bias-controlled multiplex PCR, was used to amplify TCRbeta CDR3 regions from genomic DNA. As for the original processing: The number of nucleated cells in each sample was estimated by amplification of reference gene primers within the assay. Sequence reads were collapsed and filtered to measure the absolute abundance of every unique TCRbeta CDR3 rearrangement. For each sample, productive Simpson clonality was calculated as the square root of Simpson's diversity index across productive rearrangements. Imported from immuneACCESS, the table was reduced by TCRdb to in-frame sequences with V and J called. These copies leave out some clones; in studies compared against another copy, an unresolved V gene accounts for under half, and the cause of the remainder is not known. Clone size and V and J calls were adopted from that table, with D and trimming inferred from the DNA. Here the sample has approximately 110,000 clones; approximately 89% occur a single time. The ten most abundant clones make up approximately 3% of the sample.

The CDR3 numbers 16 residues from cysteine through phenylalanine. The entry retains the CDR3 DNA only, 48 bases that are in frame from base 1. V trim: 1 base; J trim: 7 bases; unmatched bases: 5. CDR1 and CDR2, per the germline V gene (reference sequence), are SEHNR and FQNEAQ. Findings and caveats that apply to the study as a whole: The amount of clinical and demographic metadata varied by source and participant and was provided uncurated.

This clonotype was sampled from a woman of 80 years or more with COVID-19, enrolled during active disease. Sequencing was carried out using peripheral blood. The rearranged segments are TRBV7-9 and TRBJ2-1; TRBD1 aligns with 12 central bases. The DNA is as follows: TGTGCCAGCAGCTTAGAGGGACAGGGGGCAGGGAATGAGCAGTTCTTC. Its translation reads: CASSLEGQGAGNEQFF. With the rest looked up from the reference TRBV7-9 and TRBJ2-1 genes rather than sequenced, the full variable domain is DTGVSQNPRHKITKRGQNVTFRCDPISEHNRLYWYRQTLGQGPEFLTYFQNEAQLEKSRLLSDRFSAERPKGSFSTLEIQRTEQGDSAMYLCASSLEGQGAGNEQFFGPGTRLTVL.